What follows are 3 T cell receptor beta chains derived from one specimen sequenced in a study of blood T cell repertoires in COVID-19. This table comes from immunoSEQ multiplex PCR, and its TCRdb copy is limited to in-frame clones, with some not included. The sample lists approximately 210,000 clones; almost 90% were seen once. Sequenced material: peripheral blood. The source of these receptors is a man aged 18-30 years with active or convalescent COVID-19.

V usage is TRBV18 and J usage is TRBJ1-2; D remains unclear. The CDR3 is 12 amino acids. Germline loops: CDR1 KGHSH, CDR2 LQKENI. The germline V and J ends were trimmed by 6 bases and 8 bases, with 13 bases remaining between them. CDR3 coding DNA: TGTGCCAGCTCGGCTCCAGCGGGGGGCTACACCTTC. As protein: CASSAPAGGYTF.

This sequence joins TRBV27 and TRBJ2-7; weak D call: TRBD1 (5 bases). There are 15 residues in the CDR3. Trimming took off 6 bases at V and 4 bases at J, with 19 bases between the two ends. Germline V gene sequence: CDR1 MNHEY, CDR2 SMNVEV (reference sequence). The CDR3 DNA sequence: TGTGCCAGCAGACAAGGGGCCTCCTCCTTTTACGAGCAGTACTTC. Its protein is CASRQGASSFYEQYF.

J is TRBJ1-5 and V is TRBV3-1 (or the pseudogene TRBV3-2); maybe TRBD1 (5 bases). V lost 1 base and J lost 6, with 13 bases in between. Germline V CDR1 and CDR2: LGHDT, YNNKEL (reference sequence). The CDR3 covers 15 residues. CDR3 loop: CASSQVGRVPQPQHF. CDR3 DNA: TGTGCCAGCAGCCAAGTAGGCAGGGTGCCTCAGCCCCAGCATTTT.